Below, 26 T cell receptor beta chains from the same sample are listed, as sequenced in a study of breast tumors, draining lymph nodes, adjacent tissues. TCRdb passed the multiplex PCR reads through MiXCR, listing each CDR3 protein once. This table holds around 140,000 distinct CDR3 sequences, 20% to 25% found once. Samples came from axillary lymph nodes draining the breast cancer. The material sequenced was axillary lymph node tissue. These receptors originate from a female donor with breast cancer. Some clones in this sample may be carry-over from other donors' samples.

The chain employs TRBV7-2 and TRBJ2-2; D is unresolved. The CDR3 has 15 amino acids. V lost 6 bases and J lost 1, with 12 bases in between. Germline assignment: CDR1 SGHTA and CDR2 FQGNSA. The DNA of the CDR3 is TGTGCCAGCAGGCCTAGAAGTGGGAACACCGGGGAGCTGTTTTTT. Translation: CASRPRSGNTGELFF.

The chain recombines TRBV30 with TRBJ2-7, with D possibly matching TRBD1 (6 bases). Trimming took off 5 bases at V and 2 bases at J, with 10 bases between the two ends. Germline V gene lookup returns CDR1 GTSNPN and CDR2 SVGIG (reference sequence). CDR3 length equals 12 residues. CDR3 sequence reads: CAWGGTTYEQYF. The CDR3 DNA reads TGTGCCTGGGGTGGGACAACCTACGAGCAGTACTTC.

This clonotype was seen ten or more times. V usage is TRBV2 and J usage is TRBJ2-3; D is perhaps TRBD2 (6 bases). The CDR3 spans 14 residues. Per germline, CDR1 SNHLY and CDR2 FYNNEI. Trimming left V 7 bases short and J 0 bases short, with 11 bases between. CDR3 sequence reads: CASKPGLSTDTQYF. CDR3 bases: TGTGCCAGCAAGCCGGGACTCAGCACAGATACGCAGTATTTT.

This clonotype was recorded at least ten times. The J gene is TRBJ2-7, the V gene TRBV6-1; 9 nucleotides match TRBD1. The CDR3 runs 16 residues. Germline CDR1 is MNHNS and CDR2 is SASEGT. The ends lost 7 bases at V and 2 bases at J; junction bases unmatched: 12. CDR3 in amino acids: CASKEGGQGNPYEQYF. CDR3 sequence (DNA): TGTGCCAGCAAGGAGGGAGGACAGGGGAATCCCTACGAGCAGTACTTC.

This clonotype was counted at least ten times. The chain links TRBV20-1 to TRBJ2-1; maybe TRBD1 (7 bases). V lost 1 base to trimming and J lost 6 bases, with 16 bases between them. This CDR3 has 15 amino acids. The germline gives CDR1 DFQATT, CDR2 SNEGSKA (reference sequence). The CDR3 coding sequence is TGCAGTGCTAGAGTGGCGGGACAGAAATCCAATGAGCAGTTCTTC. It specifies CSARVAGQKSNEQFF.

This clonotype showed up many times. The CDR3 DNA reads as TGCAGTGCTGTGGGGATAGCGGGAGGGAACTACGAGCAGTACTTC. It is translated as CSAVGIAGGNYEQYF. The chain uses TRBV20-1 and TRBJ2-7, with 11 bases that match TRBD2. The V and J ends lost 5 bases and 3 bases, in that order; junction bases with no gene match: 9. Germline V gene lookup returns CDR1 DFQATT and CDR2 SNEGSKA (reference sequence). The CDR3 contains 15 residues.

The rearrangement links TRBV28 to TRBJ2-1; 8 nucleotides match TRBD1. Trimming at V came to 4 bases and at J to 8 bases, leaving 13 bases not matched to a gene. Germline V gene data show CDR1 as MDHEN and CDR2 as SYDVKM. CDR3 length: 16 amino acids. CDR3 amino acids: CASSSDGTGRYYEQFF. DNA for the CDR3: TGTGCCAGCAGTTCCGACGGGACAGGAAGGTACTATGAGCAGTTCTTC.

This clonotype has a handful of counts. Here the CDR3 reads CASSSGLFVGETQYF. CDR3 nucleotide sequence: TGTGCCAGCAGCTCGGGACTTTTCGTGGGGGAGACCCAGTACTTC. The V gene is TRBV3-1, the J gene TRBJ2-5; D is perhaps TRBD2 (6 bases). The length of the CDR3 is 15 residues. The germline V gene has CDR1 LGHDT and CDR2 YNNKEL (reference sequence). V gave up 5 bases and J gave up 5 bases, with 18 bases separating them.

Concerning this clonotype: A much larger clone differs by one base, so this may be a read error. No conserved phenylalanine or tryptophan is present at the end of the CDR3, so a read error is the likely explanation. The V call is TRBV20-1, the J call TRBJ2-5; 10 bases line up with TRBD2. From germline, CDR1 is DFQATT and CDR2 SNEGSKA (reference sequence). This CDR3 comprises 15 residues. V dropped 2 bases and J dropped 5; count of bases not matched to a gene: 8. DNA for the CDR3: TGCAGTGCTAGACCCCTGAGCGGGAGGGTTGAGACCCAGTACCTC. This gives the protein CSARPLSGRVETQYL.

This clonotype has only a few counts. The chain carries TRBV28 and TRBJ2-5; the D gene is possibly TRBD2 (7 bases). CDR3 length: 15 residues. Trimming shortened V by 6 bases and J by 1 base, and 15 bases separated the two germline ends. The germline CDR1 and CDR2 sequences are MDHEN and SYDVKM. The CDR3 DNA is TGTGCCAGCAGCCCTGAAGGGGGGGGCCAAGAGACCCAGTACTTC. It specifies CASSPEGGGQETQYF.

Remarks on this clonotype: Compared with germline, one end of the junction differs, possibly owing to a read error. This chain uses TRBV18 with TRBJ2-5, with 11 bases fitting TRBD2. The CDR3 runs to 15 residues. The germline V gene encodes CDR1 KGHSH and CDR2 LQKENI. CDR3 protein: CASSRLAGNQETQSF. CDR3 in DNA: TGTGCCAGCTCCCGACTAGCGGGGAACCAAGAGACCCAGTCCTTC.

Regarding this clonotype: It is likely a read error, because the conserved phenylalanine at the end of the CDR3 is missing. The chain has TRBV18 and TRBJ1-5, with TRBD1 identical over 7 bases. Germline values: CDR1 KGHSH, CDR2 LQKENI. The CDR3 consists of 14 residues. The J segment lost 9 bases and the V segment lost 2 bases, leaving 7 bases of the junction unmatched. The DNA of the CDR3 is TGTGCCAGCTCACCAGGACAGGCCGAGGGGCCCCAGCATTGT. Translation: CASSPGQAEGPQHC.

This clonotype was observed at least ten times. The rearrangement uses TRBV5-1 and TRBJ2-1, with 10 bases fitting TRBD1. The trim removed 5 bases at V and 0 bases at J, leaving 2 bases unmatched. The germline gives CDR1 SGHRS, CDR2 YFSETQ. The length of the CDR3 is 15 residues. The CDR3: CASRDRGSSYNEQFF. The CDR3 region has the DNA TGCGCCAGCAGGGACAGGGGGAGCTCCTACAATGAGCAGTTCTTC.

This clonotype came up many times. The V gene is TRBV25-1, the J gene TRBJ2-2; 9 bases line up with TRBD2. V lost 4 bases and J lost 1; bases outside the gene matches: 1. Germline V gives CDR1 MGHDK, CDR2 SYGVNS. The CDR3 extends over 15 amino acids. The CDR3 DNA reads as TGTGCCAGCAGTGCTAGCGGGGAGAACACCGGGGAGCTGTTTTTT. Translating it yields CASSASGENTGELFF.

The sample holds a few counts of this clonotype. A read error may explain this, as a much larger clone is one base away. The chain couples TRBV7-9 to TRBJ1-6; TRBD1 matches 8 bases. V lost 4 bases and J lost 7; bases outside the gene matches: 3. The CDR3 extends over 14 amino acids. In germline, CDR1 is SEHNR, CDR2 FQNEAQ (reference sequence). The CDR3 region is CASSYGQGNSPLHF. CDR3 nucleotides: TGTGCCAGCAGCTATGGACAGGGAAATTCACCCCTCCACTTT.

This clonotype was seen many times. The CDR3 coding sequence is TGTGCCAGCAGTTTGGACGCTAGCAGATACGAGCAGTACTTC. Residues: CASSLDASRYEQYF. This sequence joins TRBV6-6 and TRBJ2-7, with D maybe TRBD2 (5 bases). From germline, CDR1 is MNHNY and CDR2 SVGAGI (reference sequence). Trimming stripped 4 bases from V and 4 bases from J, with 14 bases between. CDR3 size: 14 residues.

This clonotype was recorded only once. The chain uses TRBV18 and TRBJ2-2; D is undetermined. This CDR3 is 17 amino acids long. From germline, CDR1 is KGHSH and CDR2 LQKENI. V dropped 5 bases and J dropped 0 bases, with 16 bases sitting between them. In DNA form, the CDR3 reads TGTGCCAGCTCAACGACACAGACGGCCTCGAACACCGGGGAGCTGTTTTTT. Amino acid sequence: CASSTTQTASNTGELFF.

Of note for this clonotype: With a much larger clone just one base away, this may be a read error. The chain is built from TRBV10-3 and TRBJ2-7; possibly TRBD1 for D (5 bases). V dropped 6 bases and J dropped 6 bases, with 18 bases sitting between them. This CDR3 spans 14 amino acids. Per the germline V gene, CDR1 is ENHRY and CDR2 is SYGVKD. The CDR3 spells CAIRPGEAGPEQYF. The CDR3 DNA sequence: TGTGCCATCAGGCCCGGAGAAGCAGGGCCCGAGCAGTACTTC.

This clonotype was seen at least ten times. The CDR3 DNA is TGCGCCAGCACGACGTGGGGTTCTGACTATGGCTACACCTTC. It yields the protein CASTTWGSDYGYTF. V usage is TRBV5-1 and J usage is TRBJ1-2; D not resolved. The CDR3 is 14 amino acids. The V and J ends lost 6 bases and 3 bases respectively, with 15 bases between them. Germline lookup yields CDR1 SGHRS and CDR2 YFSETQ.

This clonotype occurred a few times. A much larger clone sits a single nucleotide away, making a read error possible. The chain recombines TRBV7-2 with TRBJ2-7, with 7 bases that match TRBD2. Germline CDR1 and CDR2: SGHTA and FQGNSA. The CDR3 spans 15 residues. The ends lost 1 base at V and 6 bases at J; junction bases unmatched: 9. This CDR3 reads CASSLVGGGNCEQYF. CDR3 DNA: TGTGCCAGCAGCTTAGTAGGCGGGGGAAACTGCGAGCAGTACTTC.

This clonotype was seen many times. Here the CDR3 reads CASRGGDEKLFF. CDR3 in DNA: TGTGCCAGCAGGGGAGGGGACGAAAAACTGTTTTTT. The chain links TRBV6-5 to TRBJ1-4; tentatively, D is TRBD1 (5 bases). Germline CDR1 is MNHEY and CDR2 is SVGAGI. This CDR3 has 12 residues. V was pared by 6 bases and J by 8 bases, with 10 bases between.

Ten or more counts support this clonotype. The CDR3 bases are TGTGCCAGCAGCCGCAAGGGTGGGGGGCATAACTATGGCTACACCTTC. This codes for CASSRKGGGHNYGYTF. This chain joins TRBV11-2 and TRBJ1-2, with D tentatively TRBD1 (6 bases). V gave up 5 bases and J gave up 1 base, with 17 bases separating them. CDR1 and CDR2 (germline): SGHAT, FQNNGV. The CDR3 loop spans 16 amino acids.

With regard to this clonotype: Relative to the germline gene, one junction end is altered; a read error may explain this. The chain is built from TRBV20-1 and TRBJ2-1; 11 positions agree with TRBD2. The germline V gene has CDR1 DFQATT and CDR2 SNEGSKA (reference sequence). The CDR3 totals 14 residues. This chain's CDR3 is CSASGASGRNEQLF. The CDR3, as DNA: TGCAGTGCTAGCGGGGCTAGCGGGAGGAATGAGCAGCTCTTC.

The J gene is TRBJ2-7, the V gene TRBV7-8, with a weak D call TRBD2 (6 bases). CDR3 size: 15 residues. V was clipped by 8 bases and J by 0 bases, with 17 bases between them. CDR1 is SGHVS and CDR2 is FQNEAQ in the germline V gene. The CDR3 loop is CASPQEGGSSYEQYF. The CDR3 bases are TGTGCCAGCCCCCAAGAAGGAGGGAGCTCCTACGAGCAGTACTTC.

This sequence joins TRBV6-2 or TRBV6-3 and TRBJ2-7, with 8 bases lining up with TRBD1. J lost 2 bases, V lost 0 bases, and 12 bases had no gene match. Per the germline V gene, CDR1 is MNHEY and CDR2 is SVGEGT. The CDR3 sequence is 18 residues long. The CDR3 bases are TGTGCCAGCAGTTACTCGGGGTCTCTTGGGACAGGCACCTACGAGCAGTACTTC. Translating it yields CASSYSGSLGTGTYEQYF.

As regards this clonotype: This could be a read error, since a much larger clone is one nucleotide away. The V gene is TRBV5-4, the J gene TRBJ2-2; perhaps TRBD1 as D (6 bases). CDR1 and CDR2 from the germline V gene are SGHNT and YYREEE (reference sequence). This CDR3 contains 16 residues. Trimming cost V 0 bases and J 6 bases, with 15 bases left between them. This CDR3 is CASSLARGDNAGELFF. The CDR3 bases are TGTGCCAGCAGCTTGGCCAGGGGAGATAACGCCGGGGAGCTGTTTTTT.